Following are 20 T cell receptor beta chains from one sample sequenced in a study of T cell repertoires in cytomegalovirus infection. MiXCR, applied by TCRdb to the reads, yields one record per CDR3 protein. The sample lists about 150,000 distinct CDR3 sequences; around 20% were seen once. Sequencing was done on a sample of PBMCs. Every receptor here comes from a human donor in good health (CMV status not recorded). Some clones in this sample may be carry-over from other donors' samples.

The rearrangement links TRBV19 to TRBJ2-2; D is unresolved. This CDR3 has 15 amino acids. From germline, CDR1 is LNHDA and CDR2 SQIVND (reference sequence). V dropped 5 bases and J dropped 0 bases, with 10 bases sitting between them. CDR3 sequence: CASSHGRPNTGELFF. The CDR3 DNA sequence: TGTGCCAGTAGTCACGGCCGCCCGAACACCGGGGAGCTGTTTTTT.

The V gene is TRBV29-1, the J gene TRBJ1-2, with a possible D match to TRBD1 (5 bases). In germline, CDR1 is SQVTM, CDR2 ANQGSEA. With 6 bases removed from V and 8 bases from J, the gap between germline ends came to 13 bases. The CDR3 has 11 amino acids. For the CDR3, the DNA is TGCAGCGTCGGGGGGACGGAGGGCTACACCTTC. This sequence encodes CSVGGTEGYTF.

The chain recombines TRBV20-1 with TRBJ2-1; 7 bases match TRBD2. Germline assignment: CDR1 DFQATT and CDR2 SNEGSKA (reference sequence). The CDR3 contains 16 residues. V lost 1 base to trimming and J lost 10 bases; unmatched junction nucleotides: 16. The CDR3 region has the DNA TGCAGTGCTAGAGTGGGGGGTGGGGGAGGGGTAGGCGAGCAGTTCTTC. This encodes CSARVGGGGGVGEQFF.

This clonotype was detected a few times. The genes are TRBV2 and TRBJ2-1; D may be TRBD2 (5 bases). Per the germline V gene, CDR1 is SNHLY and CDR2 is FYNNEI. This CDR3 contains 15 residues. The V end lost 6 bases, the J end lost 2 bases, and 14 bases lay between the germline ends. The CDR3 sequence is CASSFTGFPYNEQFF. For the CDR3, the DNA is TGTGCCAGCAGCTTCACGGGATTTCCCTACAATGAGCAGTTCTTC.

Remarks on this clonotype: A much larger clone is a single base away; this may be a read error. The rearrangement joins TRBV7-8 to TRBJ2-7, with D unresolved. This CDR3 contains 16 residues. The ends were cut back, 4 bases at V and 0 bases at J, with 16 bases in the middle. Germline-derived CDR1 and CDR2 are SGHVS and FQNEAQ. CDR3 residues: CASSSSQVGHSYEQYF. CDR3 in DNA: TGTGCCAGCAGCTCGTCACAAGTGGGCCACTCCTACGAGCAGTACTTC.

This clonotype has only a few counts. V usage is TRBV2 and J usage is TRBJ2-1; no clear D. V lost 7 bases and J 1 base, leaving 17 bases between the germline ends. The CDR3 extends over 16 amino acids. Germline V gene lookup returns CDR1 SNHLY and CDR2 FYNNEI. This CDR3 reads CASTLGGAGSYNEQFF. The CDR3 bases are TGTGCCAGCACCCTCGGCGGCGCCGGATCCTACAATGAGCAGTTCTTC. Supplemented by reference TRBV2 and TRBJ2-1, the full variable domain reads EPEVTQTPSHQVTQMGQEVILRCVPISNHLYFYWYRQILGQKVEFLVSFYNNEISEKSEIFDDQFSVERPDGSNFTLKIRSTKLEDSAMYFCASTLGGAGSYNEQFFGPGTRLTVL.

The genes are TRBV6-2 or TRBV6-3 and TRBJ1-1; D uncertain. The CDR3 totals 14 residues. Per the germline V gene, CDR1 is MNHEY and CDR2 is SVGEGT. V lost 2 bases to trimming and J lost 5 bases, with 12 bases between them. CDR3 bases: TGTGCCAGCAGTTACGGAGGAGGCAAGACTGAAGCTTTCTTT. Translated, it gives CASSYGGGKTEAFF.

This rearrangement joins TRBV12-3 or TRBV12-4 to TRBJ2-6; D remains ambiguous. Trimming shortened V by 6 bases and J by 0 bases, and 6 bases separated the two germline ends. The CDR3 has 14 residues. CDR3 DNA: TGTGCCAGCAGACTTAACTCTGGGGCCAACGTCCTGACTTTC. It codes for CASRLNSGANVLTF.

This clonotype was counted only a few times. The chain uses TRBV28 and TRBJ2-1, with D possibly being TRBD1 (6 bases). V shed 4 bases and J shed 2 bases, with 12 bases lying between them. The CDR3 has 15 residues. Per the germline V gene, CDR1 is MDHEN and CDR2 is SYDVKM. DNA of the CDR3: TGTGCCAGCAGTTCAGACAGGCTACCCTACAATGAGCAGTTCTTC. Translating it yields CASSSDRLPYNEQFF.

This clonotype was detected only a few times. The chain combines TRBV29-1 with TRBJ2-7; D unresolved. The CDR3 is 13 amino acids. The germline CDR1 and CDR2 sequences are SQVTM and ANQGSEA. Trimming removed 0 bases at V and 5 bases at J, with 11 bases between. In DNA, the CDR3 is TGCAGCGTTGAAGATCTTCTAGGCGACGAGCAGTACTTC. Its translation is CSVEDLLGDEQYF.

This clonotype was detected ten times or more. The chain is built from TRBV7-9 and TRBJ1-5; D might be TRBD1 (5 bases). V was pared by 5 bases and J by 5 bases, with 13 bases between. The CDR3 runs 14 residues. In germline, CDR1 is SEHNR, CDR2 FQNEAQ (reference sequence). This CDR3 reads CASSDGTEDQPQHF. DNA of the CDR3: TGTGCCAGCAGCGACGGGACTGAGGATCAGCCCCAGCATTTT.

Concerning this clonotype itself: A read error is possible here, since a much larger clone lies one base away. CDR3 nucleotides: TGTGCCAGCAGCTTATCGGAAGGAACAGGGGGCTTTCAAGAGACCCAGTACTTC. Protein: CASSLSEGTGGFQETQYF. This chain joins TRBV11-1 and TRBJ2-5; TRBD1 matches 9 bases. From germline, CDR1 is SGHAT and CDR2 FQDESV (reference sequence). V lost 2 bases, J lost 2 bases, and 12 bases stayed unmatched. The CDR3 runs to 18 residues.

The V and J genes are TRBV28 and TRBJ2-7; 7 nucleotides agree with TRBD2. The J segment lost 7 bases and the V segment lost 0 bases, leaving 6 bases of the junction unmatched. Germline V gene data show CDR1 as MDHEN and CDR2 as SYDVKM. The CDR3 sequence is 14 residues long. CDR3 nucleotides: TGTGCCAGCAGTTTATGGGTCGGGGGAGGGGAGCAGTACTTC. Protein: CASSLWVGGGEQYF.

This clonotype came up a few times. This rearrangement joins TRBV28 to TRBJ2-7; tentatively, D is TRBD1 (5 bases). Between the trimmed V and J ends, which lost 3 bases and 3 bases, there was a span of 12 bases. Germline values: CDR1 MDHEN, CDR2 SYDVKM. The length of the CDR3 is 14 residues. CDR3 region: CASSLSGKGYEQYF. The CDR3 DNA sequence: TGTGCCAGCAGTTTGTCAGGGAAAGGCTACGAGCAGTACTTC.

Here the CDR3 reads CASSLSGQGASGANVLTF. The CDR3 DNA reads as TGTGCCAGCAGCTTAAGCGGACAGGGGGCTTCTGGGGCCAACGTCCTGACTTTC. The gene calls are TRBV7-3 and TRBJ2-6, with TRBD1 identical over 11 bases. Germline assignment: CDR1 SGHTA and CDR2 FQGTGA. The CDR3 is 18 amino acids. V was clipped by 1 base and J by 1 base; unmatched bases: 3.

As concerns this clonotype: Sequence at one end of the junction differs from germline and may be a read error. The CDR3 loop is CASSKNAGSSYNERFF. The CDR3, as DNA: TGTGCCAGCAGCAAAAACGCGGGTAGCTCCTACAATGAGCGGTTCTTC. The J gene is TRBJ2-1, the V gene TRBV6-5, with D perhaps matching TRBD2 (5 bases). This CDR3 has 16 amino acids. The germline gives CDR1 MNHEY, CDR2 SVGAGI.

The CDR3 bases are TGTGCCAGCAGCTTTACAACTTCACTCACAGATACGCAGTATTTT. Translating it yields CASSFTTSLTDTQYF. This rearrangement joins TRBV7-9 to TRBJ2-3; D is undetermined. Germline CDR1 is SEHNR and CDR2 is FQNEAQ (reference sequence). The germline V and J ends were trimmed by 3 bases and 2 bases, with 12 bases remaining between them. This CDR3 contains 15 residues.

The chain has TRBV28 and TRBJ1-5, with a possible D match to TRBD1 (5 bases). The V gene lost 3 bases and the J gene lost 7 bases, with 7 bases spanning the gap. Germline V gives CDR1 MDHEN, CDR2 SYDVKM. The CDR3 runs to 12 residues. This CDR3 is CASSFGAQPQHF. For the CDR3, the DNA is TGTGCCAGCAGTTTCGGGGCGCAGCCCCAGCATTTT.

This clonotype was detected a few times. J is TRBJ2-5 and V is TRBV14; D gene ambiguous. The CDR3 extends over 12 amino acids. CDR1 is SGHDN, CDR2 FVKESK, per germline. The V end was cut by 0 bases, the J end by 13 bases, with 12 bases between. Here the CDR3 reads CASSQDKSSRYF. In nucleotides, the CDR3 is TGTGCCAGCAGCCAAGATAAGTCTAGTCGGTACTTC.

This clonotype was seen a few times. The chain has TRBV10-3 and TRBJ1-6; D is possibly TRBD1 (6 bases). The CDR3 spans 13 residues. Germline loops: CDR1 ENHRY, CDR2 SYGVKD. The V end was cut by 10 bases, the J end by 2 bases, with 9 bases between. The CDR3 protein is CATRQAYNSPLHF. DNA of the CDR3: TGTGCCACCAGACAGGCCTATAATTCACCCCTCCACTTT.